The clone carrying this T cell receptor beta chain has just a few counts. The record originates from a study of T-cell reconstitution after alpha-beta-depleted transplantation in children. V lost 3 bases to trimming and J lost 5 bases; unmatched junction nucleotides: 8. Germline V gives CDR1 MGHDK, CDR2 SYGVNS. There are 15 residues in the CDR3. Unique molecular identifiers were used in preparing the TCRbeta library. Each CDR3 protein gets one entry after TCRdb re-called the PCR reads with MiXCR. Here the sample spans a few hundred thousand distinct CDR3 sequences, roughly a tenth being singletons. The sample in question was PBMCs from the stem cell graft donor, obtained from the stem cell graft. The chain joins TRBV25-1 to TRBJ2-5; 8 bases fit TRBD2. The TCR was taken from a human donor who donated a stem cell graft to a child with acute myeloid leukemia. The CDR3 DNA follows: TGTGCCAGCAGTGAGTCGACTAGCGTGCGGGAGACCCAGTACTTC. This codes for CASSESTSVRETQYF.